There are many counts of the clone carrying this T cell receptor beta chain. This specimen comes from a study of regulatory T cells in long-lasting Graves disease. The wider study: Graves' cases, newly diagnosed, had used antithyroid drugs under 3 months.

This sample's time point: newly diagnosed GD, antithyroid drugs for less than 3 months. RNA extracted from PBMCs served as the sequencing template. CDR3 length: 18 amino acids. CDR1 LNHDA and CDR2 SQIVND come from the germline V gene (reference sequence). The V gene end was trimmed by 2 bases and the J gene end by 0 bases; junction bases not matched to a gene: 6. In building TCR beta libraries, iRepertoire HTBI primers were used together with Arm-PCR of CDR3 regions. A single record per CDR3 protein comes from TCRdb applying MiXCR to the multiplex PCR reads. This sample has around 400,000 distinct CDR3 sequences, with over 9.5% found just once. The same sample was also used in a study of T cells in Graves' hyperthyroidism and ophthalmopathy.

The sequencing used peripheral blood mononuclear cells (PBMCs), collected at new diagnosis, from a patient treated with antithyroid drugs. This TCR was sampled from a woman between 18 and 30 years old with Graves disease. The genes are TRBV19 and TRBJ2-4, with 11 bases that match TRBD2. The CDR3 region has the DNA TGTGCCAGTAGTATACTAGCGGGGGGAGTCAAAGCCAAAAACATTCAGTACTTC. It codes for CASSILAGGVKAKNIQYF.